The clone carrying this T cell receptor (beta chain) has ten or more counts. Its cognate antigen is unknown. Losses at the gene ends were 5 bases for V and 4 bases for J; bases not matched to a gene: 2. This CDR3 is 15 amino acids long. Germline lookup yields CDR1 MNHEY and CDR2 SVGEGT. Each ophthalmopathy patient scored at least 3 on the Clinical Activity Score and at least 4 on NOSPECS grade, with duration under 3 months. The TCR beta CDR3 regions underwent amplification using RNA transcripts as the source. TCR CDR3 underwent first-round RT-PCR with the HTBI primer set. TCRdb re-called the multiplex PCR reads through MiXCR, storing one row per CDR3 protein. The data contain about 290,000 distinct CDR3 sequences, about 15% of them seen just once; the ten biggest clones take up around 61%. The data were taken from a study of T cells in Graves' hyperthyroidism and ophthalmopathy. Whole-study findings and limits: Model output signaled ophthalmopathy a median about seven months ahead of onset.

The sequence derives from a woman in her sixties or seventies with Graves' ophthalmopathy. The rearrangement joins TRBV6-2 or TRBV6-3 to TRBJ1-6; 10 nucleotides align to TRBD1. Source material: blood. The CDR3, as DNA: TGTGCCAGCAGTCCGGACAGGGGGTATAATTCACCCCTCCACTTT. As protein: CASSPDRGYNSPLHF.